At least ten counts were recorded for the clone carrying this T cell receptor (beta chain). As yet, its antigen is unknown. The related graft donor's blood sample was taken on the day of bone marrow donation. The table came from immunoSEQ multiplex PCR; TCRdb's copy has only in-frame clones and leaves some out. This sample has about 40,000 clones, each found more than once. These data come from a study of T cells after posttransplantation cyclophosphamide. There are 16 residues in the CDR3. CDR1 is SGHTS, CDR2 YDEGEE, per germline. V lost 3 bases to trimming and J lost 2 bases, with 12 bases between them. Study-wide findings and caveats: TRB overlap between skin or GI tissue T cells and blood was limited. Recipient CMV seropositivity and CMV reactivation strongly tracked TRB clonality. Donor-recipient repertoire similarity was low at 1-2 months, rising over year one.

This TCR came from a woman aged 45-65 years in good health and a related stem cell transplant donor. Sequencing input: PBMCs. The genes are TRBV5-8 and TRBJ2-6; D is perhaps TRBD1 (6 bases). CDR3 region: CASSYTGLAGANVLTF. DNA of the CDR3: TGTGCCAGCAGCTACACAGGGTTAGCTGGGGCCAACGTCCTGACTTTC. Using reference TRBV5-8 and TRBJ2-6 for the parts outside the CDR3, the full variable domain is EAGVTQSPTHLIKTRGQQATLRCSPISGHTSVYWYQQALGLGLQFLLWYDEGEERNRGNFPPRFSGRQFPNYSSELNVNALELEDSALYLCASSYTGLAGANVLTFGAGSRLTVL.